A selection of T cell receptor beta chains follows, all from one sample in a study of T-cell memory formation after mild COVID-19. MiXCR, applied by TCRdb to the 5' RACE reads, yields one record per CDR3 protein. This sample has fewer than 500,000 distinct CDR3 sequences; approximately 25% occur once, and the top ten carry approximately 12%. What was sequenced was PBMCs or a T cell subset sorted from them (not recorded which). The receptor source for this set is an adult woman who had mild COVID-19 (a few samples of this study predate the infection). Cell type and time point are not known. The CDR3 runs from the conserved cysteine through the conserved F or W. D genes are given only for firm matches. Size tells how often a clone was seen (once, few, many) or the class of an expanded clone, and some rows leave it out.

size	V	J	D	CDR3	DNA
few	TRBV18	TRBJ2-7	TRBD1	CASSLNRDRRGEQYF	TGTGCCAGCTCACTGAACCGGGACAGGCGAGGGGAGCAGTACTTC
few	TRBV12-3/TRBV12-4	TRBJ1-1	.	CASSLRTDGEAFF	TGTGCCAGCAGTTTACGGACGGATGGTGAAGCTTTCTTT
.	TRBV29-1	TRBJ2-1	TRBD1	CSVQSRDRGKRSYNEQFF	TGCAGCGTCCAAAGCCGGGACAGGGGGAAGAGGTCTTACAATGAGCAGTTCTTC
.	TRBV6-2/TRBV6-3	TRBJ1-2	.	CASSASLNYGYTF	TGTGCCAGCAGCGCCTCGTTGAACTATGGCTACACCTTC
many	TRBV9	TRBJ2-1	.	CASSETGTPTGHEQFF	TGTGCCAGCAGCGAAACCGGGACTCCCACCGGGCATGAGCAGTTCTTC
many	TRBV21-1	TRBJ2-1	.	CASGPSGPDNEQFF	TGTGCCAGCGGCCCTAGCGGACCTGACAATGAGCAGTTCTTC
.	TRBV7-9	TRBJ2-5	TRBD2	CASSFRLAGVQETQYF	TGTGCCAGCAGCTTCCGACTAGCGGGGGTACAAGAGACCCAGTACTTC
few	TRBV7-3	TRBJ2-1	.	CASSPRDAYYNEQFF	TGTGCCAGCAGCCCCCGGGACGCCTACTACAATGAGCAGTTCTTC
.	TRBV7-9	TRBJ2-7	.	CASSPEDGYEQYF	TGTGCCAGCAGCCCAGAGGACGGCTACGAGCAGTACTTC
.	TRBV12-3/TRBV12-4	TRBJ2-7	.	CASSPVGRAFNEQYF	TGTGCCAGCAGCCCCGTAGGCAGGGCTTTCAACGAGCAGTACTTC
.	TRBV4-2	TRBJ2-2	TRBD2	CASSQVPPQTSGTGELFF	TGTGCCAGCAGCCAAGTCCCACCTCAGACTAGCGGGACCGGGGAGCTGTTTTTT
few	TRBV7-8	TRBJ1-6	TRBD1	CASSRRTGWDNSPLHF	TGTGCCAGCAGCCGCCGGACAGGCTGGGATAATTCACCCCTCCACTTT
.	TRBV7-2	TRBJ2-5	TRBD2	CASSPGPTSGRDLRETQYF	TGTGCCAGCAGCCCAGGCCCCACTAGCGGGAGGGATTTAAGGGAGACCCAGTACTTC
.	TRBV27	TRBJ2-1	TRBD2	CASMEMLAGDEQFF	TGTGCCAGCATGGAGATGCTAGCGGGGGATGAGCAGTTCTTC
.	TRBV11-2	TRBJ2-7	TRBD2	CASSLPAGAVYEQYF	TGTGCCAGCAGCTTACCAGCGGGGGCCGTCTACGAGCAGTACTTC
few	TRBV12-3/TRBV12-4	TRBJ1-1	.	CASQRTRNTEAFF	TGTGCCAGCCAGAGGACGAGGAACACTGAAGCTTTCTTT
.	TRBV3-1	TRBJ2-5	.	CASGGTAETQYF	TGTGCCAGCGGCGGGACGGCCGAGACCCAGTACTTC
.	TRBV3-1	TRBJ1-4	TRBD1	CASSLGTAEKLFF	TGTGCCAGCAGCCTCGGGACAGCCGAAAAACTGTTTTTT
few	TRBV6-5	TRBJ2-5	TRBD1	CASAQGASETQYF	TGTGCCAGCGCACAGGGGGCATCAGAGACCCAGTACTTC
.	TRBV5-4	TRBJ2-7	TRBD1	CASSTGQGSSYEQYF	TGTGCCAGCAGCACCGGACAGGGTAGCTCCTACGAGCAGTACTTC
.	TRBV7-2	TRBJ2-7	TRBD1	CASSLPPGQGAREQYF	TGTGCCAGCAGCCTCCCTCCGGGACAGGGGGCTAGAGAGCAGTACTTC
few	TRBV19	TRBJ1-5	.	CASQSQYQPQHF	TGTGCCAGTCAAAGCCAGTATCAGCCCCAGCATTTT